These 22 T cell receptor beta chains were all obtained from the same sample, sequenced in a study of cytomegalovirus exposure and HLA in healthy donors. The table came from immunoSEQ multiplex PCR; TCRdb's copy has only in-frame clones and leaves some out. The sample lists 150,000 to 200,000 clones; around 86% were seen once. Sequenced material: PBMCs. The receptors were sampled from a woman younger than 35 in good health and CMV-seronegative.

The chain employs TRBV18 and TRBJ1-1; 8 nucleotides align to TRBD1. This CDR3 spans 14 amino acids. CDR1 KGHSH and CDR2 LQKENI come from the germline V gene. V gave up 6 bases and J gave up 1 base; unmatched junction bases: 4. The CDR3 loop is CASSQGAANTEAFF. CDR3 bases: TGTGCCAGCTCGCAGGGGGCGGCGAACACTGAAGCTTTCTTT.

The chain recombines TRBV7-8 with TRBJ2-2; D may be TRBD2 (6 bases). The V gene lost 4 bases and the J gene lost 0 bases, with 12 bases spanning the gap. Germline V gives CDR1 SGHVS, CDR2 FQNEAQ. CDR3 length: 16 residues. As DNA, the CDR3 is TGTGCCAGCAGCTCCCGGGAGCTATCGAACACCGGGGAGCTGTTTTTT. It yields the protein CASSSRELSNTGELFF. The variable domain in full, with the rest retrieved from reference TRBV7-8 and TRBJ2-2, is GAGVSQSPRYKVAKRGQDVALRCDPISGHVSLFWYQQALGQGPEFLTYFQNEAQLDKSGLPSDRFFAERPEGSVSTLKIQRTQQEDSAVYLCASSSRELSNTGELFFGEGSRLTVL.

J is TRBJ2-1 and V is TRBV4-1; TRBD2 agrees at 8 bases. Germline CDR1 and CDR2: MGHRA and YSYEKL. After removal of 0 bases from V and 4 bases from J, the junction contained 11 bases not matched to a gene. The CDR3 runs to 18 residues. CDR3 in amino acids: CASSQDTSGGAAYNEQFF. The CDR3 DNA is TGCGCCAGCAGCCAAGATACTTCGGGAGGGGCGGCTTACAATGAGCAGTTCTTC.

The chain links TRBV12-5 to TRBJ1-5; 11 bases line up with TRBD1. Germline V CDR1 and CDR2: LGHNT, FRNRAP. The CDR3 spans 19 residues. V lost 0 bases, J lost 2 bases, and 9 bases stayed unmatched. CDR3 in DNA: TGTGCTAGTGGTTTGGTAGAAAAGGACAGGGGGCTCGGCAATCAGCCCCAGCATTTT. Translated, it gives CASGLVEKDRGLGNQPQHF.

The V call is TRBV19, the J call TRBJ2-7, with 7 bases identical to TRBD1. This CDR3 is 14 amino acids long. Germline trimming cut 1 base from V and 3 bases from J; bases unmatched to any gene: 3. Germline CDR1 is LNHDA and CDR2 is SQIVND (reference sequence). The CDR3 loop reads CASSIVQGVYEQYF. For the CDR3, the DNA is TGTGCCAGTAGTATAGTTCAGGGGGTCTACGAGCAGTACTTC.

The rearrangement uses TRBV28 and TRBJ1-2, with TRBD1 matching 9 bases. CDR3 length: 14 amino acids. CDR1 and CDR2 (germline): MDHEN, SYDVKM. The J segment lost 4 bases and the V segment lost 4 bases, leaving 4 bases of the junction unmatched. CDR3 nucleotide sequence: TGTGCCAGCAGTTACAGGGGGCTTGGCTATGGCTACACCTTC. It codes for CASSYRGLGYGYTF.

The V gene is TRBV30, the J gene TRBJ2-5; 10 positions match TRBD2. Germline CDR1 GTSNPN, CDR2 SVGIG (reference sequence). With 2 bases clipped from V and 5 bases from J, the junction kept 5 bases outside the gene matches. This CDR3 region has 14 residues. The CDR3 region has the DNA TGTGCCTGGAGTAGAGCGGGGGGGCTGGAGACCCAGTACTTC. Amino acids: CAWSRAGGLETQYF.

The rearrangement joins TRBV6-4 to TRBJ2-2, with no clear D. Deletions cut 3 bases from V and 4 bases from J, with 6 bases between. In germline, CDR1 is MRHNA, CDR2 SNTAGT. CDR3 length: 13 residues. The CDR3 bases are TGTGCCAGCAGTGAACACCTCACCGGGGAGCTGTTTTTT. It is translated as CASSEHLTGELFF.

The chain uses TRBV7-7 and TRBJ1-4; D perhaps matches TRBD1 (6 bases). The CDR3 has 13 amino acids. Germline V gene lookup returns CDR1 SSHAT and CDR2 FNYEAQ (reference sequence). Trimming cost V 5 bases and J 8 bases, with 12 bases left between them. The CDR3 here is CASSPTGTEKLFF. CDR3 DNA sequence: TGTGCCAGCAGCCCTACAGGGACAGAAAAACTGTTTTTT. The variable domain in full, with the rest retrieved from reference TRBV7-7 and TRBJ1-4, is GAGVSQSPRYKVTKRGQDVTLRCDPISSHATLYWYQQALGQGPEFLTYFNYEAQPDKSGLPSDRFSAERPEGSISTLTIQRTEQRDSAMYRCASSPTGTEKLFFGSGTQLSVL.

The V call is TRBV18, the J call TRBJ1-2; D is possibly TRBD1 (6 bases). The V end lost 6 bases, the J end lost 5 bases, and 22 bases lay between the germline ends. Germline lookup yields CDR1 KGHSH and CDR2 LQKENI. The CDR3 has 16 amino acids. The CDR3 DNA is TGTGCCAGCTCTCCTCCCGGGGGGCAGGGAGTTTATGGCTACACCTTC. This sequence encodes CASSPPGGQGVYGYTF.

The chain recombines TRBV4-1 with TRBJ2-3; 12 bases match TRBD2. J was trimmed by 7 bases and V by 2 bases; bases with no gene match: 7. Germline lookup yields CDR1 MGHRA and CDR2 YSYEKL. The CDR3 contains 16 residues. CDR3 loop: CASSQRTSGDVYTQYF. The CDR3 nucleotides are TGCGCCAGCAGCCAAAGGACTAGCGGGGACGTGTATACGCAGTATTTT.

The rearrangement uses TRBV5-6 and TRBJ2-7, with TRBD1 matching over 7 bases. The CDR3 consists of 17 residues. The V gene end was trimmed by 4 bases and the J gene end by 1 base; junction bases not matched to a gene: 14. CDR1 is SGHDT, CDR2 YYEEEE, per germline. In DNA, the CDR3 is TGTGCCAGCAGCCCCCAGGGGGTTTTGGTGACTTCCTACGAGCAGTACTTC. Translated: CASSPQGVLVTSYEQYF.

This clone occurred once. The CDR3 DNA sequence: TGCGCCAGCAGCTTCGATGAAAAACTGTTTTTT. Translating it yields CASSFDEKLFF. The chain uses TRBV5-1 and TRBJ1-4; no firm D call. The CDR3 sequence is 11 residues long. Germline assignment: CDR1 SGHRS and CDR2 YFSETQ. The germline V and J ends were trimmed by 2 bases and 6 bases, with 2 bases remaining between them.

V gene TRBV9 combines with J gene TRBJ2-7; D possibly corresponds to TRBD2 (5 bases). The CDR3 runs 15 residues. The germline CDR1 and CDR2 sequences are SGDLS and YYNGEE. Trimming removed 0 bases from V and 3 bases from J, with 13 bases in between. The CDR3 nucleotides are TGTGCCAGCAGCGTAGCTACGGGAACAAACTACGAGCAGTACTTC. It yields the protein CASSVATGTNYEQYF.

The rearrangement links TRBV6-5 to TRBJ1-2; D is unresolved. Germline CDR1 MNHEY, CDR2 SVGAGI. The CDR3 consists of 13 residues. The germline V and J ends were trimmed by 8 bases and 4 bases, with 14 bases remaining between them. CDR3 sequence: CASGPGSRYGYTF. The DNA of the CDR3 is TGTGCCAGCGGGCCGGGAAGTCGCTATGGCTACACCTTC.

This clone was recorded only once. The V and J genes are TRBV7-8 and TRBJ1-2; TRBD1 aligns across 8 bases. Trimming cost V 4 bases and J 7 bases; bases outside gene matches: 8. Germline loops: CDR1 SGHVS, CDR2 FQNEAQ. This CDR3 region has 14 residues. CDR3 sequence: CASSYLQGDGGYTF. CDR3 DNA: TGTGCCAGCAGCTACTTACAGGGGGATGGTGGCTACACCTTC.

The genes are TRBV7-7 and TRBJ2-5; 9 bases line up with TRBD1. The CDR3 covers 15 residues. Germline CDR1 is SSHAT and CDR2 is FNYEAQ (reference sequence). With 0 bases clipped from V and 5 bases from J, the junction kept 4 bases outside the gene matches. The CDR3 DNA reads TGTGCCAGCAGCTTAGCTACAGGGGGCACGGAGACCCAGTACTTC. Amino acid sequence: CASSLATGGTETQYF.

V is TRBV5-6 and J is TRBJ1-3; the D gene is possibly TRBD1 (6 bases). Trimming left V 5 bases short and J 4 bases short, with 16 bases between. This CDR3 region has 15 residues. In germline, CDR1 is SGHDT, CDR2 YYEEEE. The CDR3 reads CASSALGDTGNTIYF. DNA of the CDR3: TGTGCCAGCAGTGCTTTGGGGGACACGGGAAACACCATATATTTT.

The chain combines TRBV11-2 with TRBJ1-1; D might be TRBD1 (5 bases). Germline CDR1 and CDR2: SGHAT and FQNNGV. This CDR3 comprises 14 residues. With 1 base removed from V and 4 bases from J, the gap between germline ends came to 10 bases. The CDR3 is CASSLASGITEAFF. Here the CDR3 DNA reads TGTGCCAGCAGCTTAGCTTCAGGGATCACTGAAGCTTTCTTT.

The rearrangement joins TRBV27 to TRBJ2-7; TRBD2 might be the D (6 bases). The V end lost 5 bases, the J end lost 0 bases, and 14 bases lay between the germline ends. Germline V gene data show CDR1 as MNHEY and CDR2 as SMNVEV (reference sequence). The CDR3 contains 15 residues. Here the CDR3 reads CASSERVLSSYEQYF. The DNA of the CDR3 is TGTGCCAGCAGTGAGCGGGTACTGAGCTCCTACGAGCAGTACTTC.

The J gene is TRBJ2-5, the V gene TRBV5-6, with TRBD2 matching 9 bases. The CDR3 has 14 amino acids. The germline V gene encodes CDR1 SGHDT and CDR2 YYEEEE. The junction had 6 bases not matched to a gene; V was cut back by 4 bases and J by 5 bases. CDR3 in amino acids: CASSRGGAPETQYF. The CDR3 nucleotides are TGTGCCAGCAGCCGCGGGGGGGCCCCGGAGACCCAGTACTTC.

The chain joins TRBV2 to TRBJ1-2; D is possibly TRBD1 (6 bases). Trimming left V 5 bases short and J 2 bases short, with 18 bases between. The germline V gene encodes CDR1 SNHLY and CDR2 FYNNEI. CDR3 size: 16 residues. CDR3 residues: CASSQQGSPGNYGYTF. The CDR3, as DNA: TGTGCCAGCAGTCAACAGGGATCCCCTGGCAACTATGGCTACACCTTC.